Listed here are 32 T cell receptor beta chains from one sample, sequenced in a study of blood T cells in healthy people across ages. A second about 7 to 12 cycle PCR used barcoded and J-beta primers. A single record per CDR3 protein comes from TCRdb applying MiXCR to the 5' RACE reads. The sample holds about 780,000 distinct CDR3 sequences, more than 35% seen once. The sequenced sample was blood. The source of these receptors is a man older than 75 in good health.

This clonotype was observed many times. This chain uses TRBV7-2 with TRBJ2-3; D ambiguous. The CDR3 is 14 amino acids. Germline V lookup: CDR1 SGHTA, CDR2 FQGNSA. The germline V and J ends were trimmed by 5 bases and 1 base, with 10 bases remaining between them. CDR3 sequence reads: CASSLLTGTDTQYF. CDR3 in DNA: TGTGCCAGCAGCCTCCTGACTGGCACAGATACGCAGTATTTT.

This clonotype was observed a handful of times. This rearrangement joins TRBV7-2 to TRBJ2-3; D is undetermined. The CDR3 loop spans 15 amino acids. V dropped 2 bases and J dropped 3 bases, with 12 bases sitting between them. Looked up from germline, CDR1 is SGHTA and CDR2 is FQGNSA. CDR3 in amino acids: CASSLNILVTDTQYF. CDR3 DNA sequence: TGTGCCAGCAGCTTAAATATCCTAGTTACAGATACGCAGTATTTT.

Of note for this clonotype: This may stem from a read error, because a much larger clone lies one nucleotide away. The CDR3 loop is CTSNRQRSYEQYF. Written as DNA, the CDR3 is TGTACCAGCAATCGACAGCGGTCCTACGAGCAGTACTTC. J is TRBJ2-7 and V is TRBV6-2 or TRBV6-3; either TRBD1 or TRBD2 may supply D (5 bases each). The CDR3 covers 13 residues. Germline CDR1 MNHEY, CDR2 SVGEGT.

This clonotype occurred many times. The rearrangement uses TRBV7-2 and TRBJ2-3, with D possibly matching TRBD2 (6 bases). CDR1 and CDR2 (germline): SGHTA, FQGNSA. Trimming cost V 4 bases and J 4 bases, with 15 bases left between them. The CDR3 length is 15 residues. The CDR3 protein is CASSSTPLAPDTQYF. In DNA, the CDR3 is TGTGCCAGCAGCTCAACCCCACTAGCCCCAGATACGCAGTATTTT.

The rearrangement joins TRBV9 to TRBJ1-5; D is ambiguous. Trimming cost V 6 bases and J 11 bases, with 27 bases left between them. The CDR3 spans 16 residues. Germline-derived CDR1 and CDR2 are SGDLS and YYNGEE. The CDR3 coding sequence is TGTGCCAGCACCAACCTGCGGGGAGCTTCTTTATTAGCCCAGCATTTT. Its translation is CASTNLRGASLLAQHF.

The table lists this clonotype with many counts. V is TRBV7-6 and J is TRBJ2-1; no definite D call. This CDR3 contains 13 residues. V was trimmed by 5 bases and J by 3 bases, leaving 8 bases between them. Germline CDR1 is SGHVS and CDR2 is FNYEAQ. CDR3 residues: CASSGADYNEQFF. The CDR3 DNA reads TGTGCCAGCAGCGGCGCAGACTACAATGAGCAGTTCTTC.

The J gene is TRBJ2-3, the V gene TRBV20-1, with 7 nucleotides matching TRBD2. Germline-derived CDR1 and CDR2 are DFQATT and SNEGSKA (reference sequence). With V trimmed by 0 bases and J by 1 base, 10 bases remained unmatched. The CDR3 has 17 amino acids. The CDR3 DNA reads as TGCAGTGCTAGAGATCCTGGGCGGGAGCGGGGCACAGATACGCAGTATTTT. It is translated as CSARDPGRERGTDTQYF.

This clonotype was detected ten times or more. The V and J genes are TRBV5-1 and TRBJ2-2; 10 bases are a match to TRBD2. The germline gives CDR1 SGHRS, CDR2 YFSETQ. The CDR3 totals 14 residues. V dropped 8 bases and J dropped 2; count of bases not matched to a gene: 3. CDR3 residues: CASGTSVNTGELFF. The CDR3 DNA reads TGCGCCAGTGGGACTAGCGTAAACACCGGGGAGCTGTTTTTT. The variable domain in full, with the rest retrieved from reference TRBV5-1 and TRBJ2-2, is KAGVTQTPRYLIKTRGQQVTLSCSPISGHRSVSWYQQTPGQGLQFLFEYFSETQRNKGNFPGRFSGRQFSNSRSEMNVSTLELGDSALYLCASGTSVNTGELFFGEGSRLTVL.

This clonotype came up a few times. This chain uses TRBV28 with TRBJ2-7; weak D call: TRBD1 (6 bases). The CDR3 spans 16 residues. Trimming left V 2 bases short and J 2 bases short, with 16 bases between. The V gene's germline CDR1 is MDHEN and CDR2 SYDVKM. CDR3 in DNA: TGTGCCAGCAGTTTACCAACAGGGTTCCTTCCCTACGAGCAGTACTTC. Translating gives CASSLPTGFLPYEQYF. Combining the CDR3 with reference TRBV28 and TRBJ2-7 gives the whole variable domain DVKVTQSSRYLVKRTGEKVFLECVQDMDHENMFWYRQDPGLGLRLIYFSYDVKMKEKGDIPEGYSVSREKKERFSLILESASTNQTSMYLCASSLPTGFLPYEQYFGPGTRLTVT.

J is TRBJ1-2 and V is TRBV10-3, with 7 bases lining up with TRBD1. CDR3 length equals 14 residues. The J segment lost 4 bases and the V segment lost 6 bases, leaving 8 bases of the junction unmatched. Germline CDR1 ENHRY, CDR2 SYGVKD. The CDR3 DNA is TGTGCCATCAGAGAGGGGGCGCTTACCTATGGCTACACCTTC. Translating it yields CAIREGALTYGYTF.

This clonotype was seen only a few times. The chain carries TRBV7-2 and TRBJ1-5; D remains unclear. The V end lost 5 bases, the J end lost 2 bases, and 10 bases lay between the germline ends. The CDR3 consists of 14 residues. Germline V gives CDR1 SGHTA, CDR2 FQGNSA. DNA for the CDR3: TGTGCCAGCAGCGCCACGTGGGGCAATCAGCCCCAGCATTTT. As protein: CASSATWGNQPQHF.

Note on this clonotype: This may come from a read error, since a much larger clone is one base off. This sequence joins TRBV29-1 and TRBJ1-1; TRBD1 is a possible D gene (5 bases). Germline V CDR1 and CDR2: SQVTM, ANQGSEA. This CDR3 comprises 12 residues. The V gene lost 7 bases and the J gene lost 5 bases, with 14 bases spanning the gap. In DNA, the CDR3 is TGCAGCGCTGTACGGGAGGGGACTGAAGCTTTCTTT. As protein: CSAVREGTEAFF. The entire variable domain, with the rest obtained from reference TRBV29-1 and TRBJ1-1, is as follows: SAVISQKPSRDICQRGTSLTIQCQVDSQVTMMFWYRQQPGQSLTLIATANQGSEATYESGFVIDKFPISRPNLTFSTLTVSNMSPEDSSIYLCSAVREGTEAFFGQGTRLTVV.

The chain recombines TRBV12-3 or TRBV12-4 with TRBJ2-4, with D possibly matching TRBD2 (7 bases). V was cut by 6 bases and J by 0 bases, with 18 bases left in between. The CDR3 loop spans 17 amino acids. The CDR3 protein is CASSNLGGALAKNIQYF. The CDR3 coding sequence is TGTGCCAGCAGCAACCTAGGGGGGGCCCTAGCCAAAAACATTCAGTACTTC.

This chain connects TRBV5-5 to TRBJ2-3; weak D call: TRBD2 (6 bases). The germline V gene has CDR1 SGHKS and CDR2 YYEKEE (reference sequence). This CDR3 contains 15 residues. Trimming pared 3 bases from V and 1 base from J, leaving 12 bases between. CDR3 protein: CASSSPSEGTDTQYF. The CDR3 DNA sequence: TGTGCCAGCAGCTCCCCTAGCGAAGGCACAGATACGCAGTATTTT.

The chain couples TRBV20-1 to TRBJ1-6; the D gene is possibly TRBD1 (5 bases). This CDR3 is built from 14 residues. Trimming took 7 bases from V and 5 from J, leaving 15 bases between them. Per the germline V gene, CDR1 is DFQATT and CDR2 is SNEGSKA (reference sequence). This chain's CDR3 is CSGSGGRDNSPLHF. The CDR3 region has the DNA TGCAGTGGTTCGGGGGGGAGGGATAATTCACCCCTCCACTTT.

This clonotype has at least ten counts. This sequence joins TRBV6-1 and TRBJ1-5; TRBD1 is a possible D gene (5 bases). V lost 7 bases, J lost 9 bases, and 22 bases lay in between. This CDR3 contains 15 residues. Germline V lookup: CDR1 MNHNS, CDR2 SASEGT. The CDR3 is CASTGDQNKRRPQHF. The CDR3 region has the DNA TGTGCCAGCACGGGGGACCAAAACAAGAGACGGCCCCAGCATTTT.

The V call is TRBV5-6, the J call TRBJ1-6; D is unclear. This CDR3 spans 15 amino acids. Trimming cost V 1 base and J 6 bases, with 11 bases left between them. Germline loops: CDR1 SGHDT, CDR2 YYEEEE. The CDR3 here is CASSLSVGFNSPLHF. CDR3 DNA sequence: TGTGCCAGCAGCTTGTCCGTCGGGTTTAATTCACCCCTCCACTTT.

This clonotype was recorded only once. The J gene is TRBJ1-1, the V gene TRBV20-1; no clear D. The V gene's germline CDR1 is DFQATT and CDR2 SNEGSKA (reference sequence). V shed 0 bases and J shed 0 bases, with 17 bases lying between them. This CDR3 has 17 residues. The CDR3 DNA follows: TGCAGTGCTAGAGATCTAGCTTCGAGGGCCATGAACACTGAAGCTTTCTTT. It specifies CSARDLASRAMNTEAFF.

In its sample, this clonotype was seen once. The chain couples TRBV5-1 to TRBJ2-3; D not resolved. This CDR3 spans 14 amino acids. V was trimmed by 3 bases and J by 1 base, leaving 9 bases between them. CDR1 and CDR2 (germline): SGHRS, YFSETQ. CDR3 sequence reads: CASSWADGTDTQYF. DNA for the CDR3: TGCGCCAGCAGCTGGGCGGACGGCACAGATACGCAGTATTTT.

The rearrangement joins TRBV20-1 to TRBJ2-1, with 10 bases lining up with TRBD2. The CDR3 covers 18 residues. Germline V gene data show CDR1 as DFQATT and CDR2 as SNEGSKA (reference sequence). Trimming took 8 bases from V and 4 from J; bases not matched to a gene: 20. CDR3 sequence: CSPTFGGGSGRRYNEQFF. As DNA, the CDR3 is TGCAGTCCTACGTTCGGAGGGGGTAGCGGGAGGAGGTACAATGAGCAGTTCTTC.

This clonotype was detected only a few times. The chain uses TRBV12-3 or TRBV12-4 and TRBJ2-2; 9 positions agree with TRBD1. The V segment lost 6 bases and the J segment 4 bases; nucleotides outside the gene matches: 6. The CDR3 is 15 residues long. CDR3 sequence reads: CASRPGTGSTGELFF. CDR3 nucleotide sequence: TGTGCCAGCAGGCCCGGGACAGGGTCCACCGGGGAGCTGTTTTTT.

This chain connects TRBV20-1 to TRBJ2-4; D possibly corresponds to TRBD2 (6 bases). V was shortened by 5 bases and J by 8 bases, with 22 bases between the two germline ends. Germline values: CDR1 DFQATT, CDR2 SNEGSKA (reference sequence). The CDR3 has 15 residues. The CDR3 is CSALVAQTSDDIQYF. CDR3 DNA: TGCAGTGCTTTGGTAGCACAGACTAGTGATGACATTCAGTACTTC.

This clonotype was detected only a few times. This chain joins TRBV4-2 and TRBJ2-3; D not certain. The CDR3 loop spans 12 amino acids. The germline CDR1 and CDR2 sequences are LGHNA and YNFKEQ. Trimming removed 1 base at V and 6 bases at J, with 5 bases between. CDR3 residues: CASSQVMDTQYF. DNA for the CDR3: TGTGCCAGCAGCCAAGTCATGGATACGCAGTATTTT.

This chain connects TRBV20-1 to TRBJ1-4; 10 bases fit TRBD1. V shed 2 bases, J shed 8 bases, and the junction held 8 bases outside the gene matches. The V gene's germline CDR1 is DFQATT and CDR2 SNEGSKA (reference sequence). This CDR3 contains 15 residues. The CDR3 DNA reads as TGCAGTGCTAGACCGCGACAGGGGGCGTCAGAAAAACTGTTTTTT. This sequence encodes CSARPRQGASEKLFF.

V gene TRBV14 combines with J gene TRBJ2-1; 7 bases are a match to TRBD2. The CDR3 length is 16 residues. Germline CDR1 and CDR2: SGHDN and FVKESK. V lost 4 bases to trimming and J lost 7 bases; unmatched junction nucleotides: 13. The CDR3 region is CASSRSGGGSRNEQFF. The CDR3 nucleotides are TGTGCCAGCAGCCGCTCGGGAGGCGGGAGTCGGAATGAGCAGTTCTTC.

The rearrangement uses TRBV4-3 and TRBJ1-1; TRBD1 is a possible D gene (6 bases). CDR1 is LGHNA and CDR2 is YSLEER in the germline V gene. The CDR3 spans 14 residues. V was pared by 0 bases and J by 7 bases, with 12 bases between. CDR3 region: CASSQDTGADEAFF. In DNA, the CDR3 is TGCGCCAGCAGCCAAGATACGGGGGCCGATGAAGCTTTCTTT.

The chain recombines TRBV7-2 with TRBJ2-7; 9 bases align to TRBD2. The trim removed 4 bases at V and 5 bases at J, leaving 9 bases unmatched. The CDR3 has 15 residues. Germline lookup yields CDR1 SGHTA and CDR2 FQGNSA. In DNA form, the CDR3 reads TGTGCCAGCAGCTACGGACGAGCGGGAGGTCACGAGCAGTACTTC. Its protein is CASSYGRAGGHEQYF.

CDR3 in DNA: TGTGCCAGCAGTTTAAACCGGCCCTTAAATTCACCCCTCCACTTT. Amino acid sequence: CASSLNRPLNSPLHF. The chain joins TRBV5-5 to TRBJ1-6; D is ambiguous. The CDR3 covers 15 residues. Germline assignment: CDR1 SGHKS and CDR2 YYEKEE (reference sequence). V was trimmed by 5 bases and J by 7 bases, leaving 16 bases between them.

The chain carries TRBV5-1 and TRBJ2-7; D is possibly TRBD1 or TRBD2 (5 bases each). Germline-derived CDR1 and CDR2 are SGHRS and YFSETQ. V lost 0 bases to trimming and J lost 7 bases, with 17 bases between them. CDR3 length equals 15 residues. In nucleotides, the CDR3 is TGCGCCAGCAGCTTGGGACTGGGGACCAGGGCTGAGCAGTACTTC. Translation gives CASSLGLGTRAEQYF. Combining the CDR3 with reference TRBV5-1 and TRBJ2-7 gives the whole variable domain KAGVTQTPRYLIKTRGQQVTLSCSPISGHRSVSWYQQTPGQGLQFLFEYFSETQRNKGNFPGRFSGRQFSNSRSEMNVSTLELGDSALYLCASSLGLGTRAEQYFGPGTRLTVT.

This clonotype was counted only a few times. The gene calls are TRBV7-2 and TRBJ2-7; maybe TRBD2 (5 bases). The germline CDR1 and CDR2 sequences are SGHTA and FQGNSA. V shed 6 bases and J shed 1 base, with 19 bases lying between them. This CDR3 comprises 16 residues. CDR3 sequence: CASSLGSGTPSYEQYF. The CDR3 nucleotides read TGTGCCAGCAGTCTAGGAAGCGGAACCCCGTCCTACGAGCAGTACTTC.

The chain's CDR3 is CASSDPGVGEQYF. The CDR3 DNA is TGTGCCAGCAGTGACCCAGGGGTAGGCGAGCAGTACTTC. V usage is TRBV27 and J usage is TRBJ2-7; perhaps TRBD1 as D (6 bases). Germline values: CDR1 MNHEY, CDR2 SMNVEV (reference sequence). The CDR3 sequence is 13 residues long. Trimming took 5 bases from V and 6 from J, leaving 14 bases between them.

The gene calls are TRBV4-3 and TRBJ2-1, with D possibly being TRBD2 (5 bases). Germline assignment: CDR1 LGHNA and CDR2 YSLEER. V lost 0 bases and J lost 0, with 9 bases in between. CDR3 length: 16 amino acids. As DNA, the CDR3 is TGCGCCAGCAGCCAAGATGTGGGGAGCTCCTACAATGAGCAGTTCTTC. Translating it yields CASSQDVGSSYNEQFF.